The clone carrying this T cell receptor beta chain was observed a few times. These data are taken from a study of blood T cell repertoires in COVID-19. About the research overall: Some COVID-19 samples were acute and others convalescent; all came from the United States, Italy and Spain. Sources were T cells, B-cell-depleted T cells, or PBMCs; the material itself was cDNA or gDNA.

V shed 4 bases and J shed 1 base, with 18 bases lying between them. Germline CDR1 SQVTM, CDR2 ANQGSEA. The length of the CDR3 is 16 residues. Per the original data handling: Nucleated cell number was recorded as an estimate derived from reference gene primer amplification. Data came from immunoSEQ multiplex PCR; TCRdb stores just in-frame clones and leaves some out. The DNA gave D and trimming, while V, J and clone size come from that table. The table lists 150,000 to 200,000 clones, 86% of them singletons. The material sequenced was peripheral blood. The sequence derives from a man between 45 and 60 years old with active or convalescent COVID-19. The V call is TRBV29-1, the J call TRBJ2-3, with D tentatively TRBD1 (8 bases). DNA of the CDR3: TGCAGCGTTGGGGGCCGACAGGGGAGGGGCACAGATACGCAGTATTTT. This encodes CSVGGRQGRGTDTQYF.